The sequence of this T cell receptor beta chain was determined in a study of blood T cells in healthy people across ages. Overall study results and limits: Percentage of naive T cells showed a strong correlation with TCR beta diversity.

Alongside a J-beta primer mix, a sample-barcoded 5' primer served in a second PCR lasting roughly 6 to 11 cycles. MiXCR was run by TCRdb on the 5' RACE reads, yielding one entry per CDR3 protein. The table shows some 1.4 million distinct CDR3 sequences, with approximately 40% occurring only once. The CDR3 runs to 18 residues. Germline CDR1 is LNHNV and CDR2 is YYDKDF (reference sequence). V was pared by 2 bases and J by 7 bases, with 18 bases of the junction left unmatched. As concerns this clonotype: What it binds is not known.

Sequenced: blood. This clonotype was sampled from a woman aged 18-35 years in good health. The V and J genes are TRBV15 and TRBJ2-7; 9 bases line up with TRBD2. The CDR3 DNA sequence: TGTGCCACCAGCAGATCCCGACTAGCGGCGAGCTCCTACAATGAGCAGTACTTC. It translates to CATSRSRLAASSYNEQYF.